Shown below are 8 T cell receptor beta chains from a single sample sequenced in a study of metastatic and nonmetastatic thyroid tumors. TCRdb re-called clones from the PCR reads using MiXCR. The data contain around 18,000 clones, 34% of them singletons. Thyroid surgery was performed in patients who had received no treatment beforehand. Material for sequencing was tumor tissue. The source of these receptors is a female donor with papillary thyroid cancer or a benign thyroid nodule (not recorded which). Some clones in this sample may be carry-over from other donors' samples.

The V gene is TRBV18, the J gene TRBJ2-2, with 7 bases identical to TRBD1. Looked up from germline, CDR1 is KGHSH and CDR2 is LQKENI. This CDR3 contains 16 residues. Germline trimming cut 3 bases from V and 4 bases from J; bases unmatched to any gene: 8. The chain's CDR3 is CASSPATGLVTGELFF. The DNA for the CDR3 is TGTGCCAGCTCACCGGCGACAGGGTTGGTCACCGGGGAGCTGTTTTTT. Together with reference TRBV18 and TRBJ2-2, the CDR3 gives the full variable domain: NAGVMQNPRHLVRRRGQEARLRCSPMKGHSHVYWYRQLPEEGLKFMVYLQKENIIDESGMPKERFSAEFPKEGPSILRIQQVVRGDSAAYFCASSPATGLVTGELFFGEGSRLTVL.

The gene calls are TRBV27 and TRBJ2-5; 8 bases are shared with TRBD2. Trimming at V came to 3 bases and at J to 5 bases, leaving 23 bases not matched to a gene. From germline, CDR1 is MNHEY and CDR2 SMNVEV (reference sequence). The length of the CDR3 is 20 residues. The CDR3 bases are TGTGCCAGCAGTTTCAAACAACCGGGACTAGTTATCAATGCCGGGGAGACCCAGTACTTC. It is translated as CASSFKQPGLVINAGETQYF.

This clone was seen at least ten times. The rearrangement joins TRBV24-1 to TRBJ2-1, with D maybe TRBD1 (6 bases). Per the germline V gene, CDR1 is KGHDR and CDR2 is SFDVKD. CDR3 length: 13 amino acids. V dropped 3 bases and J dropped 8 bases, with 10 bases sitting between them. CDR3 sequence reads: CATSDDNRDEQFF. The CDR3 DNA is TGTGCCACCAGTGATGATAACAGGGATGAGCAGTTCTTC.

This clone is deemed medium-sized. CDR3: CAVGTLKSSGANVLTF. DNA of the CDR3: TGTGCCGTGGGTACACTAAAGAGCTCTGGGGCCAACGTCCTGACTTTC. The chain uses TRBV28 and TRBJ2-6; D gene uncertain. This CDR3 spans 16 amino acids. V was cut by 11 bases and J by 0 bases, with 17 bases left in between. In germline, CDR1 is MDHEN, CDR2 SYDVKM.

The rearrangement joins TRBV30 to TRBJ2-6; D not certain. Trimming cost V 6 bases and J 4 bases, with 10 bases left between them. Germline V gene sequence: CDR1 GTSNPN, CDR2 SVGIG (reference sequence). CDR3 size: 13 residues. The CDR3 here is CACLWSGANVLTF. The CDR3 DNA reads TGTGCCTGCCTATGGTCCGGGGCCAACGTCCTGACTTTC.

The CDR3 sequence is CASTLPATNNQPQHF. In nucleotides, the CDR3 is TGTGCCAGCACCCTACCGGCAACGAATAACCAGCCCCAGCATTTT. The V gene is TRBV5-5, the J gene TRBJ1-5, with D unresolved. Germline loops: CDR1 SGHKS, CDR2 YYEKEE (reference sequence). This CDR3 is 15 amino acids long. Trimming pared 6 bases from V and 7 bases from J, leaving 20 bases between.

In DNA, the CDR3 is TGTGCCAGCAGGGAGACTAGCGGGGGCTACAATGAGCAGTTCTTC. As protein: CASRETSGGYNEQFF. The chain carries TRBV6-1 and TRBJ2-1; 12 bases line up with TRBD2. The CDR3 runs to 15 residues. V lost 6 bases and J lost 3; bases outside the gene matches: 3. Germline CDR1 is MNHNS and CDR2 is SASEGT.

The gene calls are TRBV2 and TRBJ2-1; D might be TRBD1 or TRBD2, each matching 5 bases. The CDR3 runs 15 residues. The V gene lost 6 bases and the J gene lost 2 bases, with 14 bases spanning the gap. The germline V gene encodes CDR1 SNHLY and CDR2 FYNNEI. CDR3 sequence reads: CASSRAGTTYNEQFF. The CDR3 DNA reads as TGTGCCAGCAGCAGGGCCGGGACCACCTACAATGAGCAGTTCTTC.